This T cell receptor (beta chain) emerged from a study of blood T cell repertoires in COVID-19. Profiled with immunoSEQ multiplex PCR; TCRdb holds only in-frame clones, not every one. The sample consists of approximately 360,000 clones, more than 80% of them appearing once. J lost 1 base, V lost 2 bases, and 3 bases had no gene match. Germline V gene lookup returns CDR1 SGDLS and CDR2 YYNGEE. The CDR3 loop spans 15 amino acids. This sequence joins TRBV9 and TRBJ2-7; the match to TRBD1 covers 10 bases. The TCR originated in a man aged 35-49 years with acute or convalescent COVID-19. The specimen was peripheral blood. The CDR3 region has the DNA TGTGCCAGCAGCGTGGGGACAGGGGCTTCCTACGAGCAGTACTTC. Protein: CASSVGTGASYEQYF.